Following are 29 T cell receptor beta chains from one sample sequenced in a study of T cells after yellow fever vaccination. TCRdb itself ran the 5' RACE reads through MiXCR, one entry per CDR3 protein. The sample shows under 500,000 distinct CDR3 sequences, 18% of them seen only once. The sample consisted of PBMCs, taken before the yellow fever booster vaccination. These receptors all come from a young man who received the YFV17D yellow fever vaccine.

The gene calls are TRBV24-1 and TRBJ2-1, with D tentatively TRBD1 (5 bases). CDR3 length equals 15 residues. V was pared by 4 bases and J by 0 bases, with 9 bases between. CDR1 is KGHDR, CDR2 SFDVKD, per germline. CDR3 nucleotides: TGTGCCACCAGTGACAGGGAAAGCTCCTACAATGAGCAGTTCTTC. Protein product: CATSDRESSYNEQFF.

The chain has TRBV5-1 and TRBJ1-2; TRBD1 might be the D (5 bases). Deletions cut 5 bases from V and 3 bases from J, with 14 bases between. Per germline, CDR1 SGHRS and CDR2 YFSETQ. This CDR3 is built from 14 residues. The CDR3 reads CASSLGGLDYGYTF. CDR3 bases: TGCGCCAGCAGTCTCGGGGGACTGGACTATGGCTACACCTTC.

This chain connects TRBV14 to TRBJ2-1; the D gene is possibly TRBD1 (6 bases). The CDR3 is 15 residues long. V was pared by 2 bases and J by 7 bases, with 15 bases between. Per germline, CDR1 SGHDN and CDR2 FVKESK. DNA for the CDR3: TGTGCCAGCAGCCAATATCGGCAGGGGACAAATGAGCAGTTCTTC. Its translation is CASSQYRQGTNEQFF.

This clonotype has at least ten counts. The rearrangement joins TRBV7-2 to TRBJ2-7, with 7 bases lining up with TRBD1. Germline V gives CDR1 SGHTA, CDR2 FQGNSA. CDR3 length equals 15 residues. Trimming removed 5 bases from V and 2 bases from J; junction bases left unmatched: 9. The CDR3 nucleotides read TGTGCCAGCAGCATCGAAACGGGACAGACCTACGAGCAGTACTTC. Encoded protein: CASSIETGQTYEQYF.

There are a few counts of this clonotype. V gene TRBV12-3 or TRBV12-4 combines with J gene TRBJ1-4, with TRBD1 identical over 8 bases. V lost 7 bases, J lost 4 bases, and 8 bases stayed unmatched. CDR3 size: 15 residues. CDR3 in DNA: TGTGCCAGCATCAGGAGGACAGGGCTTAATGAAAAACTGTTTTTT. Translating gives CASIRRTGLNEKLFF.

The chain has TRBV5-1 and TRBJ2-2; D ambiguous. The V gene's germline CDR1 is SGHRS and CDR2 YFSETQ. V was cut by 1 base and J by 0 bases, with 7 bases left in between. The CDR3 is 15 residues long. CDR3 coding DNA: TGCGCCAGCAGCTTGATTGCATCGAACACCGGGGAGCTGTTTTTT. This gives the protein CASSLIASNTGELFF.

The V gene is TRBV21-1, the J gene TRBJ1-5. TRBV21-1 is a pseudogene. The CDR3 loop spans 16 amino acids. The CDR3 bases are TGTGCCAGCAGTCCGGGCGGCAGGGGATTCAATCAGCCCCAGCATTTT. This encodes CASSPGGRGFNQPQHF.

This clonotype was observed many times. This chain connects TRBV3-1 to TRBJ1-5; no clear D. Germline V gene lookup returns CDR1 LGHDT and CDR2 YNNKEL (reference sequence). The germline V and J ends were trimmed by 5 bases and 8 bases, with 10 bases remaining between them. This CDR3 is 12 amino acids long. Written as DNA, the CDR3 is TGTGCCAGCAGCTCCGGAGCGGAGCCCCAGCATTTT. Protein sequence: CASSSGAEPQHF.

The gene calls are TRBV5-1 and TRBJ2-6; D call uncertain. Germline values: CDR1 SGHRS, CDR2 YFSETQ. This CDR3 comprises 15 residues. Trimming stripped 1 base from V and 0 bases from J, with 5 bases between. This CDR3 is CASSLSTSGANVLTF. Here the CDR3 DNA reads TGCGCCAGCAGCTTGTCCACCTCTGGGGCCAACGTCCTGACTTTC. Using reference TRBV5-1 and TRBJ2-6 for the parts outside the CDR3, the full variable domain is KAGVTQTPRYLIKTRGQQVTLSCSPISGHRSVSWYQQTPGQGLQFLFEYFSETQRNKGNFPGRFSGRQFSNSRSEMNVSTLELGDSALYLCASSLSTSGANVLTFGAGSRLTVL.

This clonotype was counted only a few times. The rearrangement joins TRBV6-6 to TRBJ2-3; TRBD1 might be the D (6 bases). Germline CDR1 is MNHNY and CDR2 is SVGAGI (reference sequence). The CDR3 is 16 residues long. V was pared by 6 bases and J by 6 bases, with 22 bases between. CDR3 region: CASSLSGGGYGDTQYF. CDR3 nucleotide sequence: TGTGCCAGCAGCCTTAGTGGGGGCGGGTACGGGGATACGCAGTATTTT.

This chain connects TRBV7-3 to TRBJ2-1; 8 bases map to TRBD2. Germline CDR1 SGHTA, CDR2 FQGTGA. This CDR3 contains 15 residues. With V trimmed by 5 bases and J by 6 bases, 9 bases remained unmatched. CDR3 loop: CASSPYDGGANEQFF. In DNA form, the CDR3 reads TGTGCCAGCAGCCCCTACGACGGGGGGGCCAATGAGCAGTTCTTC. Full variable domain (rest looked up from reference TRBV7-3 and TRBJ2-1): GAGVSQTPSNKVTEKGKYVELRCDPISGHTALYWYRQSLGQGPEFLIYFQGTGAADDSGLPNDRFFAVRPEGSVSTLKIQRTERGDSAVYLCASSPYDGGANEQFFGPGTRLTVL.

This clonotype was counted only a few times. V and J are TRBV4-2 and TRBJ1-2, with 8 positions matching TRBD1. The V segment lost 5 bases and the J segment 7 bases; nucleotides outside the gene matches: 3. The germline gives CDR1 LGHNA, CDR2 YNFKEQ. CDR3 length equals 12 residues. The CDR3 DNA reads as TGTGCCAGCAGCTCAGACAGGGGTGGCTACACCTTC. Translating gives CASSSDRGGYTF.

This clonotype was observed a handful of times. The rearrangement uses TRBV19 and TRBJ2-1; D possibly corresponds to TRBD1 (6 bases). From germline, CDR1 is LNHDA and CDR2 SQIVND (reference sequence). The V end lost 7 bases, the J end lost 2 bases, and 12 bases lay between the germline ends. The CDR3 consists of 14 residues. The CDR3, as DNA: TGTGCCAGTACAGGGGCTAACCCCTACAATGAGCAGTTCTTC. As protein: CASTGANPYNEQFF.

V gene TRBV7-9 combines with J gene TRBJ2-7; TRBD2 aligns across 8 bases. Trimming cost V 1 base and J 5 bases; bases outside gene matches: 4. CDR3 length: 14 amino acids. Germline V gene lookup returns CDR1 SEHNR and CDR2 FQNEAQ (reference sequence). The DNA for the CDR3 is TGTGCCAGCAGCTTAGTCCTAGCGGGCGACGAGCAGTACTTC. This sequence encodes CASSLVLAGDEQYF.

The chain uses TRBV12-3 or TRBV12-4 and TRBJ1-1; TRBD1 matches at 7 bases. The CDR3 loop spans 11 amino acids. With V trimmed by 6 bases and J by 11 bases, 6 bases remained unmatched. CDR3 nucleotide sequence: TGTGCCAGCAGCCGCGACAGGGTGGCTTTCTTT. This codes for CASSRDRVAFF.

This clonotype was detected a few times. The rearrangement joins TRBV10-3 to TRBJ1-2; D may be TRBD1 (5 bases). CDR1 and CDR2 from the germline V gene are ENHRY and SYGVKD. Between the trimmed V and J ends, which lost 6 bases and 5 bases, there was a span of 16 bases. The CDR3 contains 14 residues. The CDR3: CAISGSSGLYGYTF. The CDR3 bases are TGTGCCATCAGCGGTTCCTCAGGGCTGTATGGCTACACCTTC.

The genes are TRBV10-3 and TRBJ2-1; 9 nucleotides line up with TRBD1. The trim removed 3 bases at V and 7 bases at J, leaving 7 bases unmatched. Germline V gives CDR1 ENHRY, CDR2 SYGVKD. The CDR3 spans 15 residues. In nucleotides, the CDR3 is TGTGCCATCAGTGATCCGACAGGGGGTCATAATGAGCAGTTCTTC. Its translation: CAISDPTGGHNEQFF.

The genes are TRBV29-1 and TRBJ2-1; no reliable D call. The CDR3 totals 10 residues. Germline CDR1 is SQVTM and CDR2 is ANQGSEA. Trimming pared 7 bases from V and 6 bases from J, leaving 7 bases between. CDR3 protein: CSDRRNEQFF. The DNA for the CDR3 is TGCAGCGACCGTCGCAATGAGCAGTTCTTC.

The V gene is TRBV6-5, the J gene TRBJ1-1; D call uncertain. The germline V and J ends were trimmed by 6 bases and 7 bases, with 12 bases remaining between them. This CDR3 is 12 amino acids long. CDR1 and CDR2 (germline): MNHEY, SVGAGI. The CDR3 here is CASRTRALEAFF. The DNA for the CDR3 is TGTGCCAGCAGAACGCGGGCCCTTGAAGCTTTCTTT.

Only a few counts were recorded for this clonotype. The chain links TRBV4-3 to TRBJ2-7, with 9 bases identical to TRBD2. The germline gives CDR1 LGHNA, CDR2 YSLEER. This CDR3 region has 13 residues. Germline trimming cut 4 bases from V and 6 bases from J; bases unmatched to any gene: 4. The CDR3 sequence is CASSLAGGPEQYF. In DNA form, the CDR3 reads TGCGCCAGCAGCCTCGCGGGGGGGCCCGAGCAGTACTTC.

J is TRBJ1-4 and V is TRBV7-9, with a tentative D call TRBD1 (6 bases). V dropped 7 bases and J dropped 4 bases, with 10 bases sitting between them. This CDR3 is 13 amino acids long. Per the germline V gene, CDR1 is SEHNR and CDR2 is FQNEAQ (reference sequence). CDR3 in DNA: TGTGCCAGCATGCGGACAGTTAATGAAAAACTGTTTTTT. Translating it yields CASMRTVNEKLFF.

The chain's CDR3 is CASTSGRMNSPLHF. The CDR3 bases are TGCGCCAGCACCTCAGGGCGTATGAATTCACCCCTCCACTTT. V usage is TRBV5-1 and J usage is TRBJ1-6, with D possibly being TRBD1 (5 bases). V lost 6 bases and J 7 bases, leaving 14 bases between the germline ends. The germline gives CDR1 SGHRS, CDR2 YFSETQ. The CDR3 runs to 14 residues.

This clonotype was picked up a small number of times. This chain connects TRBV6-1 to TRBJ2-7; D is uncertain. Germline V gives CDR1 MNHNS, CDR2 SASEGT. V was cut by 5 bases and J by 5 bases, with 13 bases left in between. This CDR3 contains 13 residues. The CDR3 spells CASSPQVINEQYV. The DNA of the CDR3 is TGTGCCAGCAGTCCCCAGGTAATAAACGAGCAGTACGTC.

The sample holds many counts of this clonotype. This chain connects TRBV7-2 to TRBJ2-5, with D uncertain. Germline V lookup: CDR1 SGHTA, CDR2 FQGNSA. Trimming removed 2 bases from V and 0 bases from J, with 4 bases in between. This CDR3 is built from 13 residues. The CDR3 is CASSLQYQETQYF. DNA for the CDR3: TGTGCCAGCAGCTTACAGTACCAAGAGACCCAGTACTTC.

This clonotype was detected only a few times. This rearrangement joins TRBV6-2 or TRBV6-3 to TRBJ2-1, with 10 nucleotides matching TRBD2. Germline V lookup: CDR1 MNHEY, CDR2 SVGEGT. The length of the CDR3 is 16 residues. J gave up 7 bases and V 4 bases, and 10 bases lay outside the gene matches. CDR3 sequence reads: CASSSVAGGDFNEQFF. The CDR3 DNA reads TGTGCCAGCAGTTCCGTAGCGGGGGGCGATTTTAATGAGCAGTTCTTC.

In this sample, this clonotype turned up a few times. J is TRBJ2-1 and V is TRBV5-6; TRBD1 might be the D (6 bases). CDR1 is SGHDT, CDR2 YYEEEE, per germline. This CDR3 region has 15 residues. V dropped 2 bases and J dropped 4 bases, with 13 bases sitting between them. CDR3 sequence reads: CASSLAGAEYNEQFF. CDR3 bases: TGTGCCAGCAGCTTAGCAGGGGCTGAGTACAATGAGCAGTTCTTC.

The chain has TRBV20-1 and TRBJ1-3; D uncertain. The CDR3 has 15 residues. From germline, CDR1 is DFQATT and CDR2 SNEGSKA (reference sequence). V dropped 0 bases and J dropped 0 bases, with 9 bases sitting between them. In DNA, the CDR3 is TGCAGTGCTAGAGATCCGGGTTACTCTGGAAACACCATATATTTT. Its translation is CSARDPGYSGNTIYF.

There are a few counts of this clonotype. The chain employs TRBV29-1 and TRBJ2-1, with a possible D match to TRBD1 (6 bases). Trimming removed 8 bases at V and 5 bases at J, with 19 bases between. CDR3 size: 14 residues. Germline CDR1 SQVTM, CDR2 ANQGSEA. The CDR3 loop is CSSAKVGTNNEQFF. The CDR3, as DNA: TGCAGCTCCGCAAAGGTGGGGACAAACAATGAGCAGTTCTTC.

The chain couples TRBV6-2 or TRBV6-3 to TRBJ1-1; D call uncertain. CDR1 is MNHEY, CDR2 SVGEGT, per germline. The V end lost 6 bases, the J end lost 1 base, and 6 bases lay between the germline ends. CDR3 size: 12 residues. The CDR3 DNA sequence: TGTGCCAGCAGATGGAGGAACACTGAAGCTTTCTTT. Its protein is CASRWRNTEAFF.